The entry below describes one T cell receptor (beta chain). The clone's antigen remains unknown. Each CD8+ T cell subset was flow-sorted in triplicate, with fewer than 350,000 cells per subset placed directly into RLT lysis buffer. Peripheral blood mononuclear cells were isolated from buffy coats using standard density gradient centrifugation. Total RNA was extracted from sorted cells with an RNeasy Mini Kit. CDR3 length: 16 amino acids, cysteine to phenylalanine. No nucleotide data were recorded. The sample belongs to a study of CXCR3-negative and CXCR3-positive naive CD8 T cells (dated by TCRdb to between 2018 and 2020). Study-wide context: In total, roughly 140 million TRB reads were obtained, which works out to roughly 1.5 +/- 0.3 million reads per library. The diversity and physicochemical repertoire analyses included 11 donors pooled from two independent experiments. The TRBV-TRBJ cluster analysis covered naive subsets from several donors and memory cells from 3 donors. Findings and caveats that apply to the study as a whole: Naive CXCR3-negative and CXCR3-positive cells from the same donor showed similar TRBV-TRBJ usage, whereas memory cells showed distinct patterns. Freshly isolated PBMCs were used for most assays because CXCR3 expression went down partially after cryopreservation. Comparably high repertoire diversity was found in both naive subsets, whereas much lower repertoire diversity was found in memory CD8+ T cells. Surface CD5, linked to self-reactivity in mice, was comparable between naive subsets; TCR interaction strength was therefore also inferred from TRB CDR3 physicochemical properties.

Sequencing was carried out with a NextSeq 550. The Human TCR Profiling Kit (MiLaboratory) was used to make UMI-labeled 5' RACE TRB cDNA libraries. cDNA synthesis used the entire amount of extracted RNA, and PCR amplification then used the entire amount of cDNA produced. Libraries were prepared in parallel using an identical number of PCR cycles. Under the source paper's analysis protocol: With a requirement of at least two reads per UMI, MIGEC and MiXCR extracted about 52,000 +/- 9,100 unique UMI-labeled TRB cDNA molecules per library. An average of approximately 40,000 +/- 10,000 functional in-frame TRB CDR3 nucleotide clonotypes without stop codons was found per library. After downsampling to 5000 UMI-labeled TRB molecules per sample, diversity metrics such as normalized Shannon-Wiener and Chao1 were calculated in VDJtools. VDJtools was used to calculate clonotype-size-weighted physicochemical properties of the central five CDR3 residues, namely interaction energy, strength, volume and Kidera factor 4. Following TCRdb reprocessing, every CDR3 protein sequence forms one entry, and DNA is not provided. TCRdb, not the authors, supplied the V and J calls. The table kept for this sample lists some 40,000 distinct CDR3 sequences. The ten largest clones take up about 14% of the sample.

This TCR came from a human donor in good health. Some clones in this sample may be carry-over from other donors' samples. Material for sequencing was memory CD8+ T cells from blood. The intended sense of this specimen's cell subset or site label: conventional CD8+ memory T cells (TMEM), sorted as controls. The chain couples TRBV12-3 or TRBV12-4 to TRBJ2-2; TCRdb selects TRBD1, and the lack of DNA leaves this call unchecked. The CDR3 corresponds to CASSERDRANTGELFF.